This T cell receptor beta chain was identified in a study of STAT5B mutations in CD4+ large granular lymphocyte leukemia. Study at large: The CDR3 'QG' motif was associated with a particular HLA allele among healthy donors.

This was a survey-level run. Using immunoSEQ multiplex PCR, the repertoire was profiled, and TCRdb retains in-frame clones only, with some absent. Seen here are about 34,000 clones, around 80% observed once, and the top ten hold roughly 2.3%. The CDR3 is made up of 14 amino acids. Trimming removed 2 bases at V and 4 bases at J, with 9 bases between. From germline, CDR1 is MNHNS and CDR2 SASEGT. Of note for this clone: Its antigen is not identified.

Whole-study findings and limits: TRBV06-family usage was enriched in top patient clones (8/27) versus controls (2/35).

This clonotype originated in a human donor in good health. V gene TRBV6-1 combines with J gene TRBJ2-1; maybe TRBD2 (6 bases). Sequenced input: CD4+ T cells from blood buffy coats. In nucleotides, the CDR3 is TGTGCCAGCAGTGAAAGGAGGGTTTACAATGAGCAGTTCTTC. This sequence encodes CASSERRVYNEQFF.